This T cell receptor beta chain was sequenced for a study of spatial heterogeneity in lung cancer. CDR1 and CDR2 from the germline V gene are GTSNPN and SVGIG (reference sequence). The CDR3 is made up of 13 amino acids. Trimming removed 5 bases at V and 11 bases at J, with 19 bases between. TCRdb processed the 5' RACE reads anew with MiXCR; each CDR3 protein has one entry. Here the sample spans more than 30,000 distinct CDR3 sequences, 5% to 5.5% being singletons. This clonotype has a count of ten or more. Time point noted: sample taken at primary tumor resection. The approximately 72 donors had untreated early-stage non-small cell lung cancer.

This TCR was recovered from a female donor with early-stage non-small cell lung cancer. The gene calls are TRBV30 and TRBJ1-5; a weak D match, TRBD1 (5 bases). The sequencing used PBMCs, collected at surgery. The CDR3 sequence is CAWSSLRDPTQHF. The CDR3 coding sequence is TGTGCCTGGTCCAGCCTCCGGGACCCCACCCAGCATTTT. The whole variable domain, filled in from reference TRBV30 and TRBJ1-5, reads SQTIHQWPATLVQPVGSPLSLECTVEGTSNPNLYWYRQAAGRGLQLLFYSVGIGQISSEVPQNLSASRPQDRQFILSSKKLLLSDSGFYLCAWSSLRDPTQHFGDGTRLSIL.